This record concerns one T cell receptor (beta chain) sequence. Its antigen is currently not known. Base qualities are not provided; no much larger clone lies one nucleotide away. This entry belongs to a study of patients and donors after allogeneic stem cell transplantation (dated by TCRdb to 2018 to 2021). Receptor amplification or capture employed RT-PCR. Instrument used: NextSeq 550. In-frame beta chains were kept once TCRdb had trimmed the public reads at Q25 with fastp and called clones with MiXCR. Every distinct CDR3 protein forms one entry, paired with its most common genes and DNA. A total of about 31,000 distinct CDR3 sequences appear in this sample, 6.8% of them only once. The top ten constitute roughly 36% of the sample. V is reduced by 6 bases and J by 6 bases, leaving a spacing of 8 bases between them. The CDR3, cysteine through phenylalanine, is 12 amino acids long. The only DNA kept is the CDR3, 36 bases in frame from the first base. As encoded in the germline V gene, CDR1 is MNHEY while CDR2 is SVGAGI.

The receptor's source is a human donor who was either an allogeneic HSCT recipient or a stem cell or donor lymphocyte infusion donor (not recorded which). It is not recorded whose cells these are; they may come from a transplant donor. The chain was built from TRBV6-5 and TRBJ2-2; confidence is insufficient to name the D gene. Sequenced: blood, either unsorted or a sorted T cell fraction (not recorded which). The nucleotide sequence is TGTGCCAGCAGAATGGGTCCCGGGGAGCTGTTTTTT. It codes for CASRMGPGELFF.